The rows below give T cell receptor beta chains drawn from one sample of a study of CD8+ T cells in alopecia areata. Using immunoSEQ multiplex PCR, the repertoire was profiled, and TCRdb retains in-frame clones only, with some absent. The sample records 150,000 or so clones, 45% to 60% being singletons. The specimen sequenced was CD4+ T cells sorted from blood. Source of these receptors: a human donor with alopecia areata. The CDR3 runs from the conserved cysteine through the conserved F or W. D genes are given only for firm matches. A row's size may be missing; if present it is once, few, many or a size class.

j_call: TRBJ1-2
clone_size: NA
d_call: NA
v_call: TRBV30
cdr3_aa: CAWRIGPARGYTF
cdr3_nt: TGTGCCTGGAGGATCGGACCAGCCCGGGGCTACACCTTC

j_call: TRBJ2-2
clone_size: NA
d_call: NA
v_call: TRBV5-1
cdr3_aa: CASSSRLVGSGELFF
cdr3_nt: TGCGCCAGCAGCTCCCGACTAGTTGGTTCCGGGGAGCTGTTTTTT

j_call: TRBJ2-7
clone_size: NA
d_call: NA
v_call: TRBV25-1
cdr3_aa: CASTGTGISYEQYF
cdr3_nt: TGTGCCAGCACCGGCACAGGGATCTCCTACGAGCAGTACTTC

j_call: TRBJ2-3
clone_size: few
d_call: NA
v_call: TRBV10-3
cdr3_aa: CAISGTGDTQYF
cdr3_nt: TGTGCCATCAGTGGCACAGGAGATACGCAGTATTTT

j_call: TRBJ2-7
clone_size: NA
d_call: NA
v_call: TRBV27
cdr3_aa: CASSLAFWDEQYF
cdr3_nt: TGTGCCAGCAGTTTAGCCTTTTGGGACGAGCAGTACTTC

j_call: TRBJ1-4
clone_size: NA
d_call: NA
v_call: TRBV29-1
cdr3_aa: CSVRASLEKLFF
cdr3_nt: TGCAGCGTTAGGGCTTCTCTTGAAAAACTGTTTTTT

j_call: TRBJ2-1
clone_size: NA
d_call: NA
v_call: TRBV4-1
cdr3_aa: CASSQGNGRLTYNEQFF
cdr3_nt: TGCGCCAGCAGCCAAGGGAACGGGAGATTAACCTACAATGAGCAGTTCTTC

j_call: TRBJ1-1
clone_size: NA
d_call: NA
v_call: TRBV4-1
cdr3_aa: CASSQVGPEKRAFF
cdr3_nt: TGCGCCAGCAGCCAAGTCGGACCTGAAAAGAGGGCTTTCTTT

j_call: TRBJ2-3
clone_size: NA
d_call: NA
v_call: TRBV6-5
cdr3_aa: CASSPPTDTQYF
cdr3_nt: TGTGCCAGCAGTCCCCCCACAGATACGCAGTATTTT

j_call: TRBJ2-1
clone_size: NA
d_call: TRBD2
v_call: TRBV7-3
cdr3_aa: CASSLASTGTSGRSSYNEQFF
cdr3_nt: TGTGCCAGCAGCTTAGCCTCAACCGGGACTAGCGGGAGAAGCTCCTACAATGAGCAGTTCTTC

j_call: TRBJ2-7
clone_size: NA
d_call: NA
v_call: TRBV29-1
cdr3_aa: CSVEDTGRKGYEQYF
cdr3_nt: TGCAGCGTTGAAGATACGGGCAGGAAAGGGTACGAGCAGTACTTC

j_call: TRBJ1-5
clone_size: NA
d_call: NA
v_call: TRBV29-1
cdr3_aa: CSVDLGANQPQHF
cdr3_nt: TGCAGCGTTGACCTAGGGGCGAATCAGCCCCAGCATTTT

j_call: TRBJ1-2
clone_size: few
d_call: NA
v_call: TRBV23-1
cdr3_aa: CASDKTGQGKTPHYGYTF
cdr3_nt: TGCGCCAGCGATAAGACTGGGCAGGGGAAAACCCCCCACTATGGCTACACCTTC

j_call: TRBJ2-5
clone_size: NA
d_call: NA
v_call: TRBV13
cdr3_aa: CASSLSPGETQYF
cdr3_nt: TGTGCCAGCAGCTTAAGCCCGGGGGAGACCCAGTACTTC

j_call: TRBJ2-1
clone_size: few
d_call: NA
v_call: TRBV30
cdr3_aa: CAWTPGGPTYNEQFF
cdr3_nt: TGTGCCTGGACGCCCGGGGGACCTACCTACAATGAGCAGTTCTTC

j_call: TRBJ2-1
clone_size: few
d_call: NA
v_call: TRBV7-9
cdr3_aa: CASDLRLF
cdr3_nt: TGTGCCAGCGACTTAAGACTCTTC

j_call: TRBJ2-1
clone_size: NA
d_call: NA
v_call: TRBV7-9
cdr3_aa: CASTQQLWNEQFF
cdr3_nt: TGTGCCAGCACCCAACAGCTTTGGAATGAGCAGTTCTTC

j_call: TRBJ1-1
clone_size: NA
d_call: NA
v_call: TRBV29-1
cdr3_aa: CSVSDQMNTEAFF
cdr3_nt: TGCAGCGTCTCGGACCAAATGAACACTGAAGCTTTCTTT

j_call: TRBJ2-5
clone_size: NA
d_call: NA
v_call: TRBV29-1
cdr3_aa: CSVARTLQETQYF
cdr3_nt: TGCAGCGTCGCCAGGACCCTTCAAGAGACCCAGTACTTC

j_call: TRBJ2-5
clone_size: NA
d_call: NA
v_call: TRBV2
cdr3_aa: CAAGLQSIGETQYF
cdr3_nt: TGTGCCGCAGGGCTGCAGTCTATCGGAGAGACCCAGTACTTC

j_call: TRBJ2-5
clone_size: NA
d_call: NA
v_call: TRBV7-7
cdr3_aa: CASSLAAQETQYF
cdr3_nt: TGTGCTAGCAGCTTAGCAGCTCAAGAGACCCAGTACTTC

j_call: TRBJ1-1
clone_size: few
d_call: NA
v_call: TRBV13
cdr3_aa: CASSLLGNTEAFF
cdr3_nt: TGTGCCAGCAGCTTGTTAGGGAACACTGAAGCTTTCTTT

j_call: TRBJ2-1
clone_size: NA
d_call: NA
v_call: TRBV9
cdr3_aa: CASSAGSSYNEQFF
cdr3_nt: TGTGCCAGCAGCGCGGGAAGCTCCTACAATGAGCAGTTCTTC

j_call: TRBJ2-3
clone_size: few
d_call: TRBD2
v_call: TRBV29-1
cdr3_aa: CSVVVGAGVDTQYF
cdr3_nt: TGCAGCGTTGTCGTAGGAGCGGGAGTGGATACGCAGTATTTT

j_call: TRBJ2-2
clone_size: few
d_call: TRBD1
v_call: TRBV19
cdr3_aa: CASSRWTGATGELFF
cdr3_nt: TGTGCCAGTAGTAGATGGACAGGGGCCACCGGGGAGCTGTTTTTT

j_call: TRBJ2-1
clone_size: few
d_call: NA
v_call: TRBV20-1
cdr3_aa: CSASSGATFF
cdr3_nt: TGCAGTGCTAGTAGCGGAGCTACGTTCTTC